This T cell receptor beta chain stems from a study of blood T cell repertoires in COVID-19. Under the authors' procedure: Scientists estimated how many nucleated cells there were by amplifying reference gene primers. Clones were sequenced by immunoSEQ multiplex PCR, and TCRdb holds only the in-frame ones, with some missing. D and trimming come from the DNA, and the V and J calls and clone size come from that table. The sample holds about 210,000 clones, 85% seen once. The CDR3 runs 15 residues. The trim removed 4 bases at V and 8 bases at J, leaving 5 bases unmatched. CDR1 and CDR2 (germline): MDHEN, SYDVKM.

The gene calls are TRBV28 and TRBJ2-1, with 13 nucleotides matching TRBD2. This TCR was sampled from a woman in her 70s with COVID-19, enrolled during active disease. The sample comprised peripheral blood. CDR3 sequence: CASSSGTSGVYEQFF. CDR3 coding DNA: TGTGCCAGCAGTTCCGGGACTAGCGGGGTGTATGAGCAGTTCTTC.